The 13 T cell receptor beta chains presented below share a single source sample, sequenced in a study of blood T cell repertoires in COVID-19. The table came from immunoSEQ multiplex PCR; TCRdb's copy has only in-frame clones and leaves some out. Counted here are 280,000 or so clones, around nine tenths occurring once; the ten biggest clones make up about 12%. Sequenced material: peripheral blood. All receptors come from a woman aged 60 to 75 with acute or convalescent COVID-19.

This sequence joins TRBV25-1 and TRBJ1-2; a possible D gene is TRBD1 (6 bases). The CDR3 runs to 13 residues. Trimming removed 4 bases from V and 7 bases from J, with 13 bases in between. Germline CDR1 is MGHDK and CDR2 is SYGVNS. CDR3 loop: CASSVTGLGGYTF. For the CDR3, the DNA is TGTGCCAGCAGTGTAACAGGGCTTGGTGGCTACACCTTC.

The chain couples TRBV2 to TRBJ1-1; D uncertain. CDR3 size: 14 residues. The germline CDR1 and CDR2 sequences are SNHLY and FYNNEI. V was pared by 7 bases and J by 2 bases, with 14 bases between. CDR3 region: CASIAQRGNTEAFF. The CDR3 nucleotides read TGTGCCAGCATCGCCCAACGGGGAAACACTGAAGCTTTCTTT.

The genes are TRBV28 and TRBJ1-5; TRBD1 aligns across 7 bases. The CDR3 length is 14 residues. Germline values: CDR1 MDHEN, CDR2 SYDVKM. V lost 8 bases, J lost 4 bases, and 8 bases stayed unmatched. CDR3 sequence: CASLLQGTNQPQHF. CDR3 nucleotides: TGTGCCAGCCTATTACAGGGGACGAATCAGCCCCAGCATTTT.

The rearrangement uses TRBV5-1 and TRBJ2-7; 12 bases line up with TRBD1. This CDR3 has 15 residues. Germline values: CDR1 SGHRS, CDR2 YFSETQ. V was clipped by 4 bases and J by 5 bases; unmatched bases: 7. CDR3 sequence reads: CASSEGTGGINEQYF. CDR3 DNA: TGCGCCAGCAGCGAGGGGACAGGGGGCATAAACGAGCAGTACTTC.

CDR3 nucleotides: TGTGCCAGCTCACCAGCGGGAGAGGGGAATGGCTACACCTTC. Residues: CASSPAGEGNGYTF. This chain links TRBV18 with TRBJ1-2, with D tentatively TRBD1 (5 bases). The CDR3 length is 14 residues. Germline CDR1 KGHSH, CDR2 LQKENI. Trimming removed 2 bases at V and 6 bases at J, with 13 bases between.

V usage is TRBV28 and J usage is TRBJ1-5; 9 bases agree with TRBD1. Trimming at V came to 5 bases and at J to 2 bases, leaving 4 bases not matched to a gene. CDR1 is MDHEN, CDR2 SYDVKM, per germline. The CDR3 sequence is 15 residues long. The CDR3 bases are TGTGCCAGCAGTCGCAGGACAGGGGGCAATCAGCCCCAGCATTTT. Protein: CASSRRTGGNQPQHF. The variable domain in full, completed from reference TRBV28 and TRBJ1-5, reads DVKVTQSSRYLVKRTGEKVFLECVQDMDHENMFWYRQDPGLGLRLIYFSYDVKMKEKGDIPEGYSVSREKKERFSLILESASTNQTSMYLCASSRRTGGNQPQHFGDGTRLSIL.

In this sample, this clone turned up once. V and J are TRBV2 and TRBJ1-1, with a weak D call TRBD1 (6 bases). CDR1 SNHLY and CDR2 FYNNEI come from the germline V gene. Trimming stripped 7 bases from V and 0 bases from J, with 21 bases between. This CDR3 comprises 17 residues. CDR3 bases: TGTGCCAGCACGGGACGGGGGGGCACTTCCATGAACACTGAAGCTTTCTTT. This sequence encodes CASTGRGGTSMNTEAFF.

The genes are TRBV7-8 and TRBJ1-4; D gene ambiguous. V shed 4 bases and J shed 0 bases, with 9 bases lying between them. The CDR3 has 15 amino acids. The germline V gene encodes CDR1 SGHVS and CDR2 FQNEAQ. CDR3 residues: CASSSTATTNEKLFF. The CDR3 DNA is TGTGCCAGCAGCTCTACAGCAACAACTAATGAAAAACTGTTTTTT.

This chain links TRBV2 with TRBJ1-5; TRBD1 aligns across 7 bases. Germline-derived CDR1 and CDR2 are SNHLY and FYNNEI. Unmatched junction bases numbered 8, after V lost 6 bases and J lost 0 bases. This CDR3 has 16 residues. The CDR3 region has the DNA TGTGCCAGCAGATTCGGAGGGACAGCTAGCAATCAGCCCCAGCATTTT. It translates to CASRFGGTASNQPQHF.

V is TRBV24-1 and J is TRBJ2-2; 7 nucleotides match TRBD2. CDR3 size: 17 residues. CDR1 KGHDR and CDR2 SFDVKD come from the germline V gene. V shed 7 bases and J 5 bases; nucleotides not matched to a gene: 15. This CDR3 reads CATSREGGSVTTGELFF. DNA for the CDR3: TGTGCCACCAGCAGGGAGGGCGGGAGTGTAACAACCGGGGAGCTGTTTTTT.

CDR3 sequence reads: CASSLSGNYGYTF. The CDR3 nucleotides are TGTGCCAGCAGCTTGTCAGGGAACTATGGCTACACCTTC. V usage is TRBV5-6 and J usage is TRBJ1-2; possible D gene TRBD1, 5 bases. Germline assignment: CDR1 SGHDT and CDR2 YYEEEE. The CDR3 is 13 residues long. The V end was cut by 1 base, the J end by 2 bases, with 6 bases between. Drawing the rest from reference TRBV5-6 and TRBJ1-2, the complete variable domain is DAGVTQSPTHLIKTRGQQVTLRCSPKSGHDTVSWYQQALGQGPQFIFQYYEEEERQRGNFPDRFSGHQFPNYSSELNVNALLLGDSALYLCASSLSGNYGYTFGSGTRLTVV.

J is TRBJ2-7 and V is TRBV5-4; D gene uncertain. This CDR3 contains 12 residues. V lost 0 bases to trimming and J lost 1 base, with 2 bases between them. The germline V gene has CDR1 SGHNT and CDR2 YYREEE (reference sequence). CDR3 loop: CASSLASYEQYF. In DNA, the CDR3 is TGTGCCAGCAGCTTGGCATCCTACGAGCAGTACTTC. The full variable domain, rest sourced from reference TRBV5-4 and TRBJ2-7, is ETGVTQSPTHLIKTRGQQVTLRCSSQSGHNTVSWYQQALGQGPQFIFQYYREEENGRGNFPPRFSGLQFPNYSSELNVNALELDDSALYLCASSLASYEQYFGPGTRLTVT.

A single count supports this clone. The V call is TRBV28, the J call TRBJ1-5, with TRBD1 identical over 8 bases. The CDR3 is made up of 15 amino acids. CDR1 and CDR2 from the germline V gene are MDHEN and SYDVKM. Germline trimming cut 6 bases from V and 2 bases from J; bases unmatched to any gene: 6. CDR3 sequence (DNA): TGTGCCAGCAGGACCGCAGGGGGCGGCAATCAGCCCCAGCATTTT. This codes for CASRTAGGGNQPQHF.